The next 9 T cell receptor beta chains were all read from a single sample in a study of cytomegalovirus exposure and HLA in healthy donors. The repertoire was sequenced with immunoSEQ multiplex PCR; TCRdb's copy has only in-frame clones and lacks some. The sample records about 89,000 clones, 84% being singletons. The source material was PBMCs. The receptors stem from a woman between 18 and 30 years old in good health and CMV-seropositive.

The chain couples TRBV7-9 to TRBJ1-1; possible D gene TRBD1, 5 bases. Germline V lookup: CDR1 SEHNR, CDR2 FQNEAQ (reference sequence). The germline V and J ends were trimmed by 4 bases and 3 bases, with 12 bases remaining between them. The CDR3 runs to 14 residues. CDR3 in amino acids: CASSSPQGDTEAFF. The CDR3 nucleotides read TGTGCCAGCAGCTCCCCCCAGGGTGACACTGAAGCTTTCTTT.

The J gene is TRBJ2-3, the V gene TRBV7-9; D gene uncertain. The germline V and J ends were trimmed by 7 bases and 6 bases, with 11 bases remaining between them. CDR1 is SEHNR and CDR2 is FQNEAQ in the germline V gene (reference sequence). The CDR3 totals 12 residues. The CDR3 spells CASTYIPDTQYF. In DNA form, the CDR3 reads TGTGCCAGCACGTACATCCCGGATACGCAGTATTTT.

This clone was seen more than once but under ten times. This rearrangement joins TRBV4-2 to TRBJ2-5; 9 bases align to TRBD1. CDR3 length: 16 residues. The junction had 4 bases not matched to a gene; V was cut back by 0 bases and J by 2 bases. Germline CDR1 and CDR2: LGHNA and YNFKEQ. The CDR3 bases are TGTGCCAGCAGCCAAGATAAAGGGACAGGGCAAGAGACCCAGTACTTC. Protein sequence: CASSQDKGTGQETQYF.

This chain links TRBV30 with TRBJ2-1; maybe TRBD2 (5 bases). The CDR3 consists of 16 residues. V lost 3 bases and J lost 3, with 18 bases in between. Per germline, CDR1 GTSNPN and CDR2 SVGIG (reference sequence). The DNA of the CDR3 is TGTGCCTGGAGCCTACTACTCGAAACTAGCTACAATGAGCAGTTCTTC. Translated, it gives CAWSLLLETSYNEQFF. The variable domain in full, with the rest retrieved from reference TRBV30 and TRBJ2-1, is SQTIHQWPATLVQPVGSPLSLECTVEGTSNPNLYWYRQAAGRGLQLLFYSVGIGQISSEVPQNLSASRPQDRQFILSSKKLLLSDSGFYLCAWSLLLETSYNEQFFGPGTRLTVL.

The CDR3 sequence is CASSLVGGLSNEKLFF. For the CDR3, the DNA is TGCGCCAGCAGCTTGGTAGGCGGGCTCTCTAATGAAAAACTGTTTTTT. The chain links TRBV5-1 to TRBJ1-4; D gene unclear. The V gene lost 0 bases and the J gene lost 3 bases, with 12 bases spanning the gap. The CDR3 has 16 amino acids. CDR1 is SGHRS and CDR2 is YFSETQ in the germline V gene.

This clone was picked up one time. The chain has TRBV4-3 and TRBJ1-2; D is undetermined. The V gene's germline CDR1 is LGHNA and CDR2 YSLEER. V lost 0 bases, J lost 8 bases, and 16 bases lay in between. CDR3 length: 15 amino acids. Written as DNA, the CDR3 is TGCGCCAGCAGCCAAGATCTCCCACGTAGCGGCGGCTACACCTTC. Translating gives CASSQDLPRSGGYTF.

The chain uses TRBV19 and TRBJ1-6; 9 bases are a match to TRBD1. The CDR3 is 15 amino acids. The germline CDR1 and CDR2 sequences are LNHDA and SQIVND (reference sequence). J gave up 10 bases and V 7 bases, and 11 bases lay outside the gene matches. CDR3 sequence (DNA): TGTGCCAGTAATACCGGGACAGGGTTGTACTCACCCCTCCACTTT. It specifies CASNTGTGLYSPLHF.

This clone came up a few times. This chain links TRBV19 with TRBJ2-7, with 9 bases lining up with TRBD2. Germline CDR1 is LNHDA and CDR2 is SQIVND (reference sequence). J gave up 0 bases and V 4 bases, and 4 bases lay outside the gene matches. The CDR3 runs to 15 residues. CDR3 in DNA: TGTGCCAGTAGTAGGACTAGCGTCAGCTCCTACGAGCAGTACTTC. As protein: CASSRTSVSSYEQYF.

The chain carries TRBV29-1 and TRBJ2-7; D ambiguous. CDR1 is SQVTM, CDR2 ANQGSEA, per germline. This CDR3 has 12 residues. V lost 3 bases to trimming and J lost 0 bases, with 6 bases between them. This CDR3 reads CSVEQDSYEQYF. Written as DNA, the CDR3 is TGCAGCGTTGAGCAGGACTCCTACGAGCAGTACTTC.